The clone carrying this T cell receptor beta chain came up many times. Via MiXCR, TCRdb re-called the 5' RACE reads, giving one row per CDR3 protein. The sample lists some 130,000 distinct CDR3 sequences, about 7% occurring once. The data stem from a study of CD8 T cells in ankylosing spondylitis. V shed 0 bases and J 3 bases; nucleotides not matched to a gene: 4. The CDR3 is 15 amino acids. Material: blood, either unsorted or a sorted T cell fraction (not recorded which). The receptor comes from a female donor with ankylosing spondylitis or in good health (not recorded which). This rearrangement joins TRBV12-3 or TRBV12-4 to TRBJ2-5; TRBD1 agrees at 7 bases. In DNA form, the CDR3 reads TGTGCCAGCAGTTTAGCTCGGACAGGAAAAGAGACCCAGTACTTC. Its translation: CASSLARTGKETQYF.